The T cell receptor (beta chain) under discussion was sequenced for a study of OX40 agonist ivuxolimab in advanced cancers. Trimming stripped 0 bases from V and 5 bases from J, with 9 bases between. This CDR3 region has 14 residues. Germline lookup yields CDR1 SGHNT and CDR2 YYREEE (reference sequence). Some clones are missing from TCRdb's copy, which holds only in-frame ones; the method was immunoSEQ multiplex PCR. The data show fewer than 40,000 clones, roughly 87% seen once. This TCR came from an adult with an advanced solid tumor such as melanoma, head and neck, liver or kidney cancer. The sequencing here drew on CD4+ or CD8+ T cells sorted from blood, taken in a trial of the OX40 agonist ivuxolimab. The rearrangement links TRBV5-4 to TRBJ2-1, with D uncertain. The CDR3 DNA follows: TGTGCCAGCAGCTTGGTTGGCAACCACAATGAGCAGTTCTTC. Its protein is CASSLVGNHNEQFF.